The 29 T cell receptor beta chains given below trace back to one sample, sequenced in a study of blood T cell repertoires in COVID-19. Profiling relied on immunoSEQ multiplex PCR, and the TCRdb table lists in-frame clones only, not all of them. The repertoire holds more than 45,000 clones, around nine tenths seen once, with nearly 7.5% in the top ten. Sample: peripheral blood. The receptors stem from a human donor with active COVID-19. The donor label of this sample is uncertain.

The chain uses TRBV2 and TRBJ1-5, with D perhaps matching TRBD1 (5 bases). The CDR3 extends over 14 amino acids. V dropped 4 bases and J dropped 8 bases, with 15 bases sitting between them. Germline V gene lookup returns CDR1 SNHLY and CDR2 FYNNEI. The CDR3 spells CASSALGGYEPQHF. The CDR3 DNA sequence: TGTGCCAGCAGTGCCCTCGGGGGGTATGAGCCCCAGCATTTT.

The V and J genes are TRBV19 and TRBJ2-1; no clear D gene. Germline CDR1 LNHDA, CDR2 SQIVND (reference sequence). The CDR3 is 15 amino acids. Trimming stripped 1 base from V and 5 bases from J, with 12 bases between. CDR3 bases: TGTGCCAGTAGTATAGCCCCCAGTTCCGACAATGAGCAGTTCTTC. Encoded protein: CASSIAPSSDNEQFF.

The chain joins TRBV27 to TRBJ2-7, with 8 bases lining up with TRBD1. Germline V gives CDR1 MNHEY, CDR2 SMNVEV (reference sequence). The CDR3 sequence is 17 residues long. J was trimmed by 2 bases and V by 5 bases; bases with no gene match: 14. CDR3 coding DNA: TGTGCCAGCAGTGAGATGGGCTGGACAGGGCGCGCCTACGAGCAGTACTTC. It encodes CASSEMGWTGRAYEQYF.

This clone appeared a single time. The chain employs TRBV7-3 and TRBJ2-1; 8 positions match TRBD2. Germline V gene sequence: CDR1 SGHTA, CDR2 FQGTGA. The CDR3 covers 14 residues. The J segment lost 10 bases and the V segment lost 6 bases, leaving 11 bases of the junction unmatched. The CDR3 is CASSPGLDVREQFF. CDR3 nucleotides: TGTGCCAGCAGTCCGGGACTAGATGTTAGGGAGCAGTTCTTC.

The rearrangement joins TRBV4-2 to TRBJ2-3, with 9 bases that match TRBD2. Per the germline V gene, CDR1 is LGHNA and CDR2 is YNFKEQ. V gave up 1 base and J gave up 4 bases; unmatched junction bases: 12. The length of the CDR3 is 18 residues. This CDR3 reads CASSQGNRWREGADTQYF. The CDR3 DNA follows: TGTGCCAGCAGCCAAGGGAATCGTTGGCGGGAGGGCGCAGATACGCAGTATTTT.

The chain is built from TRBV2 and TRBJ2-5, with D possibly matching TRBD1 (6 bases). Germline lookup yields CDR1 SNHLY and CDR2 FYNNEI. Trimming removed 2 bases from V and 7 bases from J, with 17 bases in between. The CDR3 extends over 15 amino acids. The CDR3: CASSESQGSRGTQYF. CDR3 bases: TGTGCCAGCAGTGAATCCCAGGGGTCAAGAGGGACCCAGTACTTC.

The J gene is TRBJ1-5, the V gene TRBV19; D not resolved. With 5 bases removed from V and 7 bases from J, the gap between germline ends came to 9 bases. The CDR3 sequence is 12 residues long. CDR1 is LNHDA, CDR2 SQIVND, per germline (reference sequence). The CDR3 loop is CASSGSGQPQHF. In DNA form, the CDR3 reads TGTGCCAGTAGTGGCAGCGGCCAGCCCCAGCATTTT.

The rearrangement joins TRBV5-1 to TRBJ2-5; D possibly corresponds to TRBD2 (5 bases). Per germline, CDR1 SGHRS and CDR2 YFSETQ. V lost 4 bases and J 1 base, leaving 14 bases between the germline ends. The CDR3 sequence is 15 residues long. CDR3 loop: CASSPPLGVQETQYF. CDR3 sequence (DNA): TGCGCCAGCAGCCCGCCACTCGGGGTCCAAGAGACCCAGTACTTC.

The V gene is TRBV11-2, the J gene TRBJ1-2, with 9 bases aligning to TRBD1. The CDR3 loop spans 14 amino acids. Germline V gene lookup returns CDR1 SGHAT and CDR2 FQNNGV. V lost 2 bases and J lost 5; bases outside the gene matches: 3. CDR3 amino acids: CASSLLGTGYGYTF. DNA for the CDR3: TGTGCCAGCAGCTTACTCGGGACAGGGTATGGCTACACCTTC.

V usage is TRBV19 and J usage is TRBJ2-3, with D possibly TRBD2 on 5 matching bases. Germline CDR1 LNHDA, CDR2 SQIVND (reference sequence). This CDR3 region has 14 residues. Trimming pared 3 bases from V and 3 bases from J, leaving 10 bases between. CDR3: CASSISGLTDTQYF. The DNA for the CDR3 is TGTGCCAGTAGTATTTCGGGGTTAACAGATACGCAGTATTTT. The whole variable domain, filled in from reference TRBV19 and TRBJ2-3, reads DGGITQSPKYLFRKEGQNVTLSCEQNLNHDAMYWYRQDPGQGLRLIYYSQIVNDFQKGDIAEGYSVSREKKESFPLTVTSAQKNPTAFYLCASSISGLTDTQYFGPGTRLTVL.

The chain has TRBV10-3 and TRBJ2-6; no reliable D call. Germline CDR1 and CDR2: ENHRY and SYGVKD. The CDR3 contains 16 residues. The V end was cut by 9 bases, the J end by 0 bases, with 15 bases between. This chain's CDR3 is CAINPYDNSGANVLTF. The CDR3 DNA reads TGTGCCATTAACCCCTACGACAACTCTGGGGCCAACGTCCTGACTTTC.

The rearrangement uses TRBV18 and TRBJ2-3; TRBD2 matches at 8 bases. Germline V gives CDR1 KGHSH, CDR2 LQKENI. The CDR3 is 16 amino acids. The V gene end was trimmed by 0 bases and the J gene end by 5 bases; junction bases not matched to a gene: 7. CDR3 protein: CASSPPSGSPLDTQYF. CDR3 bases: TGTGCCAGCTCACCACCGAGCGGGAGTCCGTTAGATACGCAGTATTTT.

V gene TRBV2 combines with J gene TRBJ1-6; 7 nucleotides match TRBD1. The CDR3 loop spans 18 amino acids. The V segment lost 2 bases and the J segment 0 bases; nucleotides outside the gene matches: 7. The germline gives CDR1 SNHLY, CDR2 FYNNEI. CDR3 residues: CASSESGQHSSYNSPLHF. The CDR3 DNA reads TGTGCCAGCAGTGAATCGGGACAGCATAGCTCCTATAATTCACCCCTCCACTTT. The full variable domain, its missing parts supplied by reference TRBV2 and TRBJ1-6, is EPEVTQTPSHQVTQMGQEVILRCVPISNHLYFYWYRQILGQKVEFLVSFYNNEISEKSEIFDDQFSVERPDGSNFTLKIRSTKLEDSAMYFCASSESGQHSSYNSPLHFGNGTRLTVT.

This chain uses TRBV6-2 or TRBV6-3 with TRBJ2-7; TRBD1 is a possible D gene (5 bases). The CDR3 covers 14 residues. Trimming shortened V by 5 bases and J by 2 bases, and 13 bases separated the two germline ends. Germline-derived CDR1 and CDR2 are MNHEY and SVGEGT. The CDR3 loop is CASSRGLLAYEQYF. CDR3 sequence (DNA): TGTGCCAGCAGTAGGGGCTTGCTCGCCTACGAGCAGTACTTC.

This clone has a handful of counts. The chain recombines TRBV19 with TRBJ2-7; D is undetermined. Germline-derived CDR1 and CDR2 are LNHDA and SQIVND (reference sequence). The length of the CDR3 is 14 residues. V was pared by 1 base and J by 3 bases, with 10 bases between. CDR3 sequence reads: CASSIGAVGYEQYF. CDR3 nucleotide sequence: TGTGCCAGTAGTATAGGGGCAGTGGGCTACGAGCAGTACTTC.

The chain joins TRBV28 to TRBJ2-2; the match to TRBD2 covers 8 bases. The CDR3 has 16 amino acids. V trimming: 3 bases; J trimming: 7 bases; junction bases outside the gene matches: 10. CDR1 MDHEN and CDR2 SYDVKM come from the germline V gene. Written as DNA, the CDR3 is TGTGCCAGCAGTTTGAATAGCGGGATTGAGGTCGGGGAGCTGTTTTTT. Amino acid sequence: CASSLNSGIEVGELFF.

The chain employs TRBV6-6 and TRBJ2-3; TRBD2 agrees at 8 bases. The V and J ends lost 6 bases and 8 bases, in that order; junction bases with no gene match: 16. Germline CDR1 MNHNY, CDR2 SVGAGI (reference sequence). The CDR3 has 16 amino acids. CDR3 protein: CASRQPGGAQGGTQYF. The DNA of the CDR3 is TGTGCCAGCAGGCAACCGGGGGGGGCCCAAGGGGGTACGCAGTATTTT.

The chain joins TRBV5-4 to TRBJ1-1; TRBD1 agrees at 11 bases. Germline CDR1 is SGHNT and CDR2 is YYREEE (reference sequence). V trimming: 4 bases; J trimming: 0 bases; junction bases outside the gene matches: 5. The CDR3 covers 16 residues. CDR3 region: CASSEDRGLLNTEAFF. The CDR3 DNA reads TGTGCCAGCAGCGAGGACAGGGGGCTACTGAACACTGAAGCTTTCTTT.

The chain links TRBV9 to TRBJ2-1; possibly TRBD1 for D (6 bases). Deletions cut 0 bases from V and 3 bases from J, with 10 bases between. Per the germline V gene, CDR1 is SGDLS and CDR2 is YYNGEE. The CDR3 runs to 15 residues. CDR3 loop: CASSVDSGDYNEQFF. CDR3 DNA sequence: TGTGCCAGCAGCGTAGACTCAGGGGACTACAATGAGCAGTTCTTC.

V and J are TRBV7-9 and TRBJ2-7; TRBD2 agrees at 7 bases. Germline assignment: CDR1 SEHNR and CDR2 FQNEAQ (reference sequence). The CDR3 runs to 15 residues. After removal of 5 bases from V and 1 base from J, the junction contained 8 bases not matched to a gene. Here the CDR3 reads CASSLLAAPSYEQYF. The CDR3 coding sequence is TGTGCCAGCAGCCTTCTAGCGGCGCCTTCCTACGAGCAGTACTTC.

This CDR3 is CASGYRVNTSPLHF. The DNA for the CDR3 is TGTGCCAGCGGGTACAGGGTAAATACTTCACCCCTCCACTTT. The chain recombines TRBV27 with TRBJ1-6; the D gene is possibly TRBD1 (6 bases). The germline V gene encodes CDR1 MNHEY and CDR2 SMNVEV (reference sequence). The CDR3 is 14 amino acids. Trimming pared 8 bases from V and 9 bases from J, leaving 17 bases between.

The chain links TRBV4-1 to TRBJ2-7, with 11 bases that match TRBD2. J gave up 6 bases and V 0 bases, and 4 bases lay outside the gene matches. The germline CDR1 and CDR2 sequences are MGHRA and YSYEKL. The CDR3 consists of 15 residues. CDR3 DNA sequence: TGCGCCAGCAGCCAAGAACCGACTAGCGGGGCCGAGCAGTACTTC. Translated, it gives CASSQEPTSGAEQYF.

V gene TRBV2 combines with J gene TRBJ2-7; 13 nucleotides line up with TRBD2. The V segment lost 4 bases and the J segment 7 bases; nucleotides outside the gene matches: 4. Germline CDR1 and CDR2: SNHLY and FYNNEI. The CDR3 has 14 residues. This chain's CDR3 is CASSVLAGGREQYF. DNA for the CDR3: TGTGCCAGCAGTGTACTAGCGGGGGGGCGGGAGCAGTACTTC.

The rearrangement links TRBV19 to TRBJ2-7; 8 nucleotides line up with TRBD1. With 3 bases clipped from V and 5 bases from J, the junction kept 6 bases outside the gene matches. The CDR3 extends over 14 amino acids. Germline V gene data show CDR1 as LNHDA and CDR2 as SQIVND (reference sequence). The CDR3 region has the DNA TGTGCCAGTAGTATCAAGGACAGGGTGGACGAGCAGTACTTC. It encodes CASSIKDRVDEQYF. Drawing the rest from reference TRBV19 and TRBJ2-7, the complete variable domain is DGGITQSPKYLFRKEGQNVTLSCEQNLNHDAMYWYRQDPGQGLRLIYYSQIVNDFQKGDIAEGYSVSREKKESFPLTVTSAQKNPTAFYLCASSIKDRVDEQYFGPGTRLTVT.

The rearrangement joins TRBV5-4 to TRBJ1-2; possible D gene TRBD1, 6 bases. The CDR3 covers 15 residues. CDR1 is SGHNT, CDR2 YYREEE, per germline (reference sequence). The V and J ends lost 0 bases and 2 bases respectively, with 11 bases between them. The CDR3 spells CASSLDGGANYGYTF. CDR3 bases: TGTGCCAGCAGCTTGGATGGGGGGGCGAACTATGGCTACACCTTC.

This rearrangement joins TRBV27 to TRBJ1-1; D is undetermined. This CDR3 contains 14 residues. Germline lookup yields CDR1 MNHEY and CDR2 SMNVEV (reference sequence). Deletions cut 2 bases from V and 0 bases from J, with 7 bases between. The CDR3 bases are TGTGCCAGCAGTTTAGGACTAATGAACACTGAAGCTTTCTTT. Translating gives CASSLGLMNTEAFF.

The gene calls are TRBV6-2 or TRBV6-3 and TRBJ1-1; the D gene is possibly TRBD1 (5 bases). The CDR3 is made up of 13 amino acids. V was clipped by 2 bases and J by 4 bases, with 8 bases between them. The germline gives CDR1 MNHEY, CDR2 SVGEGT. The CDR3 protein is CASSYRGSTEAFF. CDR3 bases: TGTGCCAGCAGTTACAGGGGTAGCACTGAAGCTTTCTTT.

The rearrangement joins TRBV19 to TRBJ1-1, with TRBD1 as a possible D gene (6 bases). Trimming took 3 bases from V and 0 from J, leaving 14 bases between them. The CDR3 loop spans 16 amino acids. Germline V gene lookup returns CDR1 LNHDA and CDR2 SQIVND (reference sequence). This CDR3 is CASSILTGSMNTEAFF. The CDR3 DNA reads as TGTGCCAGTAGTATCTTGACAGGATCAATGAACACTGAAGCTTTCTTT. Full variable domain (outside the CDR3, taken from reference TRBV19 and TRBJ1-1): DGGITQSPKYLFRKEGQNVTLSCEQNLNHDAMYWYRQDPGQGLRLIYYSQIVNDFQKGDIAEGYSVSREKKESFPLTVTSAQKNPTAFYLCASSILTGSMNTEAFFGQGTRLTVV.

The chain joins TRBV4-1 to TRBJ2-1; 15 positions match TRBD2. Germline V gene data show CDR1 as MGHRA and CDR2 as YSYEKL. With 4 bases clipped from V and 6 bases from J, the junction kept 4 bases outside the gene matches. The CDR3 length is 16 residues. The CDR3 DNA reads TGCGCCAGCAGCCCGTGGGGACTAGCGGGGGGCAATGAGCAGTTCTTC. It specifies CASSPWGLAGGNEQFF.